These 9 T cell receptor beta chains came from one sample sequenced in a study of cytomegalovirus exposure and HLA in healthy donors. Researchers ran the PCR with 60 Vbeta and 13 Jbeta primers. The data were produced by immunoSEQ multiplex PCR, yet TCRdb's version contains in-frame clones alone and is incomplete. The repertoire holds fewer than 350,000 clones, with about 90% as singletons. The specimen sequenced was PBMCs. These receptors were collected from a woman aged 18-29 years in good health and CMV-seronegative.

The V gene is TRBV2, the J gene TRBJ1-1, with D tentatively TRBD1 (5 bases). The CDR3 is 15 residues long. V was trimmed by 1 base and J by 5 bases, leaving 14 bases between them. The V gene's germline CDR1 is SNHLY and CDR2 FYNNEI. Here the CDR3 DNA reads TGTGCCAGCAGTGAAGTCAGGGCTAAATTGACTGAAGCTTTCTTT. Its translation is CASSEVRAKLTEAFF.

The rearrangement joins TRBV2 to TRBJ1-1, with TRBD1 matching 7 bases. This CDR3 comprises 15 residues. J gave up 4 bases and V 1 base, and 6 bases lay outside the gene matches. Per germline, CDR1 SNHLY and CDR2 FYNNEI. For the CDR3, the DNA is TGTGCCAGCAGTGAAGGGACGACAGGGATCACTGAAGCTTTCTTT. Amino acids: CASSEGTTGITEAFF.

The chain recombines TRBV7-7 with TRBJ2-5; tentatively, D is TRBD2 (6 bases). CDR1 SSHAT and CDR2 FNYEAQ come from the germline V gene (reference sequence). Trimming cost V 5 bases and J 4 bases, with 14 bases left between them. The CDR3 has 14 residues. The CDR3 nucleotides are TGTGCCAGCAGCCCGGGACTGGTCCGAGAGACCCAGTACTTC. The encoded protein is CASSPGLVRETQYF. The whole variable domain, remainder taken from reference TRBV7-7 and TRBJ2-5, is GAGVSQSPRYKVTKRGQDVTLRCDPISSHATLYWYQQALGQGPEFLTYFNYEAQPDKSGLPSDRFSAERPEGSISTLTIQRTEQRDSAMYRCASSPGLVRETQYFGPGTRLLVL.

The rearrangement joins TRBV7-2 to TRBJ2-5, with D perhaps matching TRBD2 (5 bases). Germline CDR1 reads SGHTA; CDR2 reads FQGNSA. The CDR3 sequence is 17 residues long. V was cut by 4 bases and J by 4 bases, with 22 bases left in between. The CDR3 here is CASSYRVGEAGPETQYF. DNA for the CDR3: TGTGCCAGCAGCTATAGAGTGGGCGAGGCGGGCCCAGAGACCCAGTACTTC.

The chain uses TRBV29-1 and TRBJ2-2; D gene uncertain. Germline V lookup: CDR1 SQVTM, CDR2 ANQGSEA. This CDR3 comprises 12 residues. Trimming removed 4 bases at V and 0 bases at J, with 3 bases between. CDR3 DNA sequence: TGCAGCGTTGGAGCGAACACCGGGGAGCTGTTTTTT. It specifies CSVGANTGELFF.

This chain uses TRBV5-1 with TRBJ2-7; 7 bases are shared with TRBD1. CDR1 and CDR2 from the germline V gene are SGHRS and YFSETQ. The CDR3 is 16 amino acids. V was clipped by 5 bases and J by 2 bases; unmatched bases: 13. CDR3 DNA sequence: TGCGCCAGCAGTATCTTCCCCGGGACAGACGCCTACGAGCAGTACTTC. It codes for CASSIFPGTDAYEQYF.

This clone appeared once. The chain is built from TRBV2 and TRBJ2-5, with 7 bases lining up with TRBD2. Germline V gives CDR1 SNHLY, CDR2 FYNNEI. V dropped 4 bases and J dropped 2; count of bases not matched to a gene: 7. The CDR3 is 15 amino acids. CDR3 region: CASSGWGGVQETQYF. The CDR3 DNA follows: TGTGCCAGCAGTGGGTGGGGGGGGGTTCAAGAGACCCAGTACTTC. Full variable domain (remainder filled in from reference TRBV2 and TRBJ2-5): EPEVTQTPSHQVTQMGQEVILRCVPISNHLYFYWYRQILGQKVEFLVSFYNNEISEKSEIFDDQFSVERPDGSNFTLKIRSTKLEDSAMYFCASSGWGGVQETQYFGPGTRLLVL.

The chain carries TRBV11-1 and TRBJ1-2; possible D gene TRBD1, 5 bases. The CDR3 extends over 13 amino acids. Germline-derived CDR1 and CDR2 are SGHAT and FQDESV (reference sequence). V lost 1 base to trimming and J lost 11 bases, with 14 bases between them. CDR3 residues: CASSLGAGFSYTF. The CDR3 nucleotides read TGTGCCAGCAGCTTAGGCGCAGGGTTCTCTTACACCTTC. Combining the CDR3 with reference TRBV11-1 and TRBJ1-2 gives the whole variable domain EAEVAQSPRYKITEKSQAVAFWCDPISGHATLYWYRQILGQGPELLVQFQDESVVDDSQLPKDRFSAERLKGVDSTLKIQPAELGDSAMYLCASSLGAGFSYTFGSGTRLTVV.

The chain links TRBV6-5 to TRBJ2-7, with D maybe TRBD1 (6 bases). CDR3 length: 13 residues. Trimming cost V 5 bases and J 2 bases, with 10 bases left between them. The germline gives CDR1 MNHEY, CDR2 SVGAGI. In DNA, the CDR3 is TGTGCCAGCAGTCTAACAGGGACCTACGAGCAGTACTTC. It specifies CASSLTGTYEQYF.